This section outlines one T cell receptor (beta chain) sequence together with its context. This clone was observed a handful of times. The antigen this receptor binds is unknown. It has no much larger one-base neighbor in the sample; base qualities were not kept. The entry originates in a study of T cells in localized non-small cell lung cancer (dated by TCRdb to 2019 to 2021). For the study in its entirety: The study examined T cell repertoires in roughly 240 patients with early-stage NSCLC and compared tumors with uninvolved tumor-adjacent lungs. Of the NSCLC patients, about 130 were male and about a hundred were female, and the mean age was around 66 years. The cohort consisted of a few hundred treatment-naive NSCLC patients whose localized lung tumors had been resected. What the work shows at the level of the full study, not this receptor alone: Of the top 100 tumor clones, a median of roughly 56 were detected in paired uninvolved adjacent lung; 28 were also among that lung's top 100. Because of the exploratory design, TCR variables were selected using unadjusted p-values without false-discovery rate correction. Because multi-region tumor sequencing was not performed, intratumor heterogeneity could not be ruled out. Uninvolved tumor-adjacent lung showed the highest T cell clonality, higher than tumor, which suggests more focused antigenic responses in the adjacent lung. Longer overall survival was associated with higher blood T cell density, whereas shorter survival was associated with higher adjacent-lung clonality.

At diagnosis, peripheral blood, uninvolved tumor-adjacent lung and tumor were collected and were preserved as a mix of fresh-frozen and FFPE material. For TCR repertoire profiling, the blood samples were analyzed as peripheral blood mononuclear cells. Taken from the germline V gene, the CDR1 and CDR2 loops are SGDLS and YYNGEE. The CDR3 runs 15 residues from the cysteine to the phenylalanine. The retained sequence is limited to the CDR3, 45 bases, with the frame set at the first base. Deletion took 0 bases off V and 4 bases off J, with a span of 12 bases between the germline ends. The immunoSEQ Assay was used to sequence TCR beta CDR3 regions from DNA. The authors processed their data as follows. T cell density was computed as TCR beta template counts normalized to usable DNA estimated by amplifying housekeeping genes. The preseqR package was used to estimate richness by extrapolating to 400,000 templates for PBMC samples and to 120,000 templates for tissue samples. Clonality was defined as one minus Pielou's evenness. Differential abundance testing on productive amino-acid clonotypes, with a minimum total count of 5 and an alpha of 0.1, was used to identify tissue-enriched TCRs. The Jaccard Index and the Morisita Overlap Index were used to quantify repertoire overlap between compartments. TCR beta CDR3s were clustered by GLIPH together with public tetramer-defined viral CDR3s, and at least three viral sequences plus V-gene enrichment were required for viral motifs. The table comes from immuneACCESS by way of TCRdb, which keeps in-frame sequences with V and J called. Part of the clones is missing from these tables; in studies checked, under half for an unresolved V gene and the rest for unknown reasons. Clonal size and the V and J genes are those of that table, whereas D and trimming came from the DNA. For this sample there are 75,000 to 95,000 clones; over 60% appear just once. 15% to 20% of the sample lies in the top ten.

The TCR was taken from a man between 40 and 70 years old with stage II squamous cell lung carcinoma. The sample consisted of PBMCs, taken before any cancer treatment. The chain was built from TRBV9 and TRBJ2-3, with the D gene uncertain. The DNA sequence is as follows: TGTGCCAGCAGCGTAGGAGGCCATCCCCCAGATACGCAGTATTTT. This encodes CASSVGGHPPDTQYF.